This T cell receptor beta chain derives from a study of blood T cell repertoires in COVID-19. Study-level background: COVID-19 samples from acute and convalescent phases originated in the United States, Italy and Spain. The cDNA or gDNA used as material had been derived from T cells, B-cell-depleted T cells, or PBMCs.

The CDR3 has 13 amino acids. Germline loops: CDR1 SGHVS, CDR2 FQNEAQ. The V gene lost 5 bases and the J gene lost 6 bases, with 10 bases spanning the gap. Here immunoSEQ multiplex PCR was the method, and the copy in TCRdb shows in-frame clones only, minus some. The sample contains 210,000 or so clones, 75% to 85% of which appear only once. This sequence was found in a young woman with COVID-19, enrolled during active disease. The chain carries TRBV7-8 and TRBJ2-2; maybe TRBD1 (6 bases). The specimen was peripheral blood. The CDR3 loop is CASSTGFPGELFF. The CDR3 nucleotides are TGTGCCAGCAGCACAGGGTTCCCCGGGGAGCTGTTTTTT.